The entry below describes one T cell receptor (beta chain). Sequenced by immunoSEQ multiplex PCR; TCRdb stores in-frame clones only, minus some. The table has about 70,000 clones, approximately 83% seen once; the top ten hold roughly 2.9%. The sample is drawn from a study of blood T cell repertoires in COVID-19. Background on the study: Specimens from acute and convalescent COVID-19 originated in the United States, Italy and Spain. Sources were T cells, B-cell-depleted T cells, or PBMCs; the material itself was cDNA or gDNA.

The CDR3 runs to 12 residues. The V and J ends lost 3 bases and 5 bases respectively, with 4 bases between them. CDR1 and CDR2 (germline): KGHSH, LQKENI. Sequences were obtained from peripheral blood. This clonotype originated in an elderly man with acute or convalescent COVID-19. This chain uses TRBV18 with TRBJ1-4; D uncertain. The CDR3 region is CASSPRNEKLFF. CDR3 nucleotide sequence: TGTGCCAGCTCACCCAGGAATGAAAAACTGTTTTTT.